The 21 T cell receptor beta chains below come from one sample, sequenced in a study of sequential checkpoint blockade in melanoma. Assay used: immunoSEQ multiplex PCR; TCRdb lists only in-frame clones, some missing. The sample includes approximately 2,400 clones, roughly 22% of them seen just once. Treatment here: randomized to nivolumab then ipilimumab (arm A) or the reverse (arm B). The sample was tumor tissue (inferred from file names), taken from a patient given nivolumab and ipilimumab in sequence. The receptors shown here come from a human donor with melanoma.

This clone was detected a few times. The chain is built from TRBV1 and TRBJ2-2; TRBD2 is taken as the D call from the table, unchecked against the DNA. TRBV1 is tagged as a pseudogene. The length of the CDR3 is 15 residues. CDR3 sequence: CTSSQRQGWTGELFF. DNA for the CDR3: TGCACCAGCAGCCAGAGGCAAGGATGGACCGGGGAGCTGTTTTTT.

This chain joins TRBV5-1 and TRBJ1-1; tentatively, D is TRBD1 (5 bases). Germline CDR1 and CDR2: SGHRS and YFSETQ. V shed 0 bases and J shed 5 bases, with 14 bases lying between them. This CDR3 contains 15 residues. CDR3 coding DNA: TGCGCCAGCAGCTTGGATCCGGGCGGGGGAACTGAAGCTTTCTTT. Residues: CASSLDPGGGTEAFF.

This chain joins TRBV12-5 and TRBJ1-2; no reliable D call. With 6 bases removed from V and 4 bases from J, the gap between germline ends came to 18 bases. This CDR3 spans 15 amino acids. The germline gives CDR1 LGHNT, CDR2 FRNRAP. The CDR3 bases are TGTGCTAGTGGATCGTTCAGTGGAACGGTCTATGGCTACACCTTC. Its protein product is CASGSFSGTVYGYTF.

This clone was detected a few times. The chain uses TRBV19 and TRBJ1-3, with unresolved D. V dropped 8 bases and J dropped 2 bases, with 13 bases sitting between them. The CDR3 loop spans 14 amino acids. CDR1 LNHDA and CDR2 SQIVND come from the germline V gene (reference sequence). Written as DNA, the CDR3 is TGTGCCAGTGCCCTCAACGAGGCTGGAAACACCATATATTTT. Its protein is CASALNEAGNTIYF.

This clone was detected a few times. The chain joins TRBV12-5 to TRBJ1-1; no reliable D call. Germline CDR1 LGHNT, CDR2 FRNRAP. The CDR3 is 14 residues long. The CDR3 region is CASTTARISTEAFF. In nucleotides, the CDR3 is TGTGCCAGCACCACCGCCCGGATTAGCACTGAAGCTTTCTTT.

V usage is TRBV29-1 and J usage is TRBJ1-2; 8 nucleotides agree with TRBD1. V lost 7 bases and J lost 4; bases outside the gene matches: 11. CDR1 SQVTM and CDR2 ANQGSEA come from the germline V gene. CDR3 length: 14 residues. CDR3 bases: TGCAGCGCTGCTGACGGACAGGGCGTCTATGGCTACACCTTC. Translation gives CSAADGQGVYGYTF.

V is TRBV23-1 and J is TRBJ1-1; 7 nucleotides agree with TRBD1. TRBV23-1 is classed as an ORF, of uncertain function. CDR3 size: 14 residues. The J segment lost 9 bases and the V segment lost 6 bases, leaving 13 bases of the junction unmatched. The CDR3 DNA follows: TGCGCCAGCAGCCGGAAAACCGGGACAGAGAAAGCTTTCTTT. Translated, it gives CASSRKTGTEKAFF.

The chain carries TRBV5-1 and TRBJ2-5, with D possibly matching TRBD2 (6 bases). The germline V gene has CDR1 SGHRS and CDR2 YFSETQ. Trimming pared 5 bases from V and 2 bases from J, leaving 13 bases between. There are 14 residues in the CDR3. In DNA form, the CDR3 reads TGCGCCAGCAGTCTGGTTGGAGGGCAAGAGACCCAGTACTTC. Translated, it gives CASSLVGGQETQYF.

The chain uses TRBV19 and TRBJ2-6; a weak D match, TRBD1 (6 bases). The CDR3 runs to 18 residues. Germline V gene data show CDR1 as LNHDA and CDR2 as SQIVND (reference sequence). Trimming pared 6 bases from V and 0 bases from J, leaving 18 bases between. This CDR3 is CASSLDRLSPSGANVLTF. The CDR3 DNA follows: TGTGCCAGTAGCCTAGACAGGCTTAGCCCCTCTGGGGCCAACGTCCTGACTTTC.

This clone is medium-sized (0.01 to 0.1%) within its sample. The chain has TRBV28 and TRBJ1-6, with D unclear. The CDR3 is made up of 14 amino acids. The germline V gene encodes CDR1 MDHEN and CDR2 SYDVKM. The germline V and J ends were trimmed by 3 bases and 9 bases, with 12 bases remaining between them. CDR3 region: CASSFPGKSSPLHF. CDR3 nucleotides: TGTGCCAGCAGTTTCCCCGGGAAGAGTTCACCCCTCCACTTT.

This clone was detected only a few times. The chain uses TRBV28 and TRBJ2-6, with TRBD1 matching 8 bases. With V trimmed by 1 base and J by 2 bases, 10 bases remained unmatched. There are 19 residues in the CDR3. CDR1 and CDR2 from the germline V gene are MDHEN and SYDVKM. The chain's CDR3 is CASSLFRGQAHTGANVLTF. In nucleotides, the CDR3 is TGTGCCAGCAGTTTATTTCGGGGACAGGCGCACACTGGGGCCAACGTCCTGACTTTC.

This clone is deemed medium-sized. J is TRBJ2-2 and V is TRBV6-8; the D gene is possibly TRBD1 (7 bases). Per germline, CDR1 MNHGY and CDR2 SAAAGT. Trimming removed 1 base at V and 6 bases at J, with 21 bases between. The CDR3 consists of 18 residues. The CDR3 spells CASSYYLAGGLSAGELFF. The CDR3 region has the DNA TGTGCCAGCAGTTACTACCTGGCAGGGGGACTTAGCGCCGGGGAGCTGTTTTTT.

V gene TRBV16 combines with J gene TRBJ1-2; no reliable D call. This CDR3 region has 13 residues. Germline values: CDR1 KGHSY, CDR2 FQNENV. V was clipped by 1 base and J by 8 bases, with 11 bases between them. The CDR3 sequence is CASSQFGGRGYTF. In DNA, the CDR3 is TGTGCCAGCAGCCAATTTGGAGGGAGAGGCTACACCTTC.

This clone was detected only a few times. In nucleotides, the CDR3 is TGCGCCAGCAGCCAAGATCTTAACAGGGGGCTCGGGGACACCATATATTTT. Protein sequence: CASSQDLNRGLGDTIYF. The rearrangement joins TRBV4-1 to TRBJ1-3; 9 bases are shared with TRBD1. Trimming removed 0 bases from V and 8 bases from J; junction bases left unmatched: 11. This CDR3 has 17 residues. Per germline, CDR1 MGHRA and CDR2 YSYEKL.

V is TRBV15 and J is TRBJ1-2; 7 positions agree with TRBD1. Germline CDR1 and CDR2: LNHNV and YYDKDF (reference sequence). Trimming took 7 bases from V and 1 from J; bases not matched to a gene: 9. The CDR3 runs 15 residues. The CDR3 reads CATTAGTANNYGYTF. The CDR3 DNA reads as TGTGCCACCACCGCCGGGACAGCCAATAACTATGGCTACACCTTC.

This clone was observed a handful of times. The chain combines TRBV19 with TRBJ1-2; weak D call: TRBD1 (6 bases). The CDR3 is made up of 16 amino acids. The germline gives CDR1 LNHDA, CDR2 SQIVND (reference sequence). Trimming left V 7 bases short and J 5 bases short, with 23 bases between. The CDR3 bases are TGTGCCAGTACCGCAGGGGCCGAGCGGCTTTTTTATGGCTACACCTTC. Translation gives CASTAGAERLFYGYTF. Looking up the rest from reference TRBV19 and TRBJ1-2 gives the full variable domain: DGGITQSPKYLFRKEGQNVTLSCEQNLNHDAMYWYRQDPGQGLRLIYYSQIVNDFQKGDIAEGYSVSREKKESFPLTVTSAQKNPTAFYLCASTAGAERLFYGYTFGSGTRLTVV.

This clone was seen a handful of times. The chain combines TRBV23-1 with TRBJ2-3; D possibly corresponds to TRBD1 (5 bases). TRBV23-1 is an ORF, with its function uncertain. Trimming removed 6 bases from V and 4 bases from J, with 11 bases in between. The length of the CDR3 is 13 residues. CDR3 loop: CASSLVTADTQYF. The CDR3, as DNA: TGCGCCAGCAGCTTGGTGACAGCAGATACGCAGTATTTT.

CDR3 protein: CASTPRTGSVAKNIQYF. The CDR3 nucleotides read TGTGCCAGTACTCCCCGGACAGGGAGTGTGGCCAAAAACATTCAGTACTTC. V is TRBV19 and J is TRBJ2-4; TRBD1 matches at 8 bases. The CDR3 has 17 amino acids. V was clipped by 7 bases and J by 1 base; unmatched bases: 12. Germline V gene sequence: CDR1 LNHDA, CDR2 SQIVND (reference sequence).

The chain combines TRBV30 with TRBJ1-4; D gene uncertain. The V and J ends lost 0 bases and 0 bases respectively, with 8 bases between them. The CDR3 covers 15 residues. Germline-derived CDR1 and CDR2 are GTSNPN and SVGIG (reference sequence). The CDR3 reads CAWSVQLATNEKLFF. The CDR3 bases are TGTGCCTGGAGTGTACAATTAGCAACTAATGAAAAACTGTTTTTT.

Within the sample, this clone is medium-sized. This chain connects TRBV12-2 to TRBJ1-1; TRBD1, the table's D call, lacks a check against the DNA. TRBV12-2 is shown as a pseudogene. The CDR3 sequence is 15 residues long. In nucleotides, the CDR3 is TGTGCCTCTAAAGAGACGGGACAGGGGTACACTGAAGCTTTCTTT. Translated: CASKETGQGYTEAFF.

The genes are TRBV18 and TRBJ2-1, with no clear D. The CDR3 sequence is 13 residues long. Germline V lookup: CDR1 KGHSH, CDR2 LQKENI. The V end was cut by 0 bases, the J end by 7 bases, with 7 bases between. CDR3 in amino acids: CASSPPSENEQFF. The DNA for the CDR3 is TGTGCCAGCTCACCACCGAGCGAGAATGAGCAGTTCTTC.